This T cell receptor beta chain was profiled in a study of T-cell reconstitution after alpha-beta-depleted transplantation in children. The CDR3 spans 15 residues. The J segment lost 7 bases and the V segment lost 5 bases, leaving 9 bases of the junction unmatched. The authors prepared the TCRbeta library with unique molecular identifiers. TCRdb re-called the PCR reads through MiXCR, storing one row per CDR3 protein. The sample records 300,000 to 400,000 distinct CDR3 sequences, about a sixth being singletons. The receptor was isolated from a male patient aged 2 to 10 who had a stem cell transplant for acute lymphoblastic leukemia, so the T cells may come from the graft donor. Sequenced material: PBMCs, mostly from graft donor cells, taken 360 days after TCRalphabeta/CD19-depleted stem cell transplant. The V gene is TRBV12-3 or TRBV12-4, the J gene TRBJ2-3; 10 nucleotides match TRBD2. The CDR3 DNA sequence: TGTGCCAGCAGTAGCGGGAGGGCCAACCGATATACGCAGTATTTT. Translation: CASSSGRANRYTQYF.